Below are 29 T cell receptor beta chains sequenced from a single sample in a study of cytomegalovirus exposure and HLA in healthy donors. The PCR made use of 60 Vbeta and 13 Jbeta primers. Generated by immunoSEQ multiplex PCR, the TCRdb table keeps only in-frame clones and is missing some. The sample has tens of thousands of clones, nearly 80% seen once. Sequencing used PBMCs. The receptors come from a woman in her forties in good health and CMV-seronegative.

The chain has TRBV5-8 and TRBJ2-5; 7 bases align to TRBD1. The CDR3 totals 14 residues. Germline V gene data show CDR1 as SGHTS and CDR2 as YDEGEE. With V trimmed by 4 bases and J by 9 bases, 12 bases remained unmatched. CDR3 amino acids: CASSPRQGRVAQYF. In DNA form, the CDR3 reads TGTGCCAGCAGCCCAAGACAGGGAAGGGTGGCCCAGTACTTC.

The chain couples TRBV7-2 to TRBJ2-3; TRBD1 aligns across 7 bases. The length of the CDR3 is 14 residues. Trimming removed 5 bases from V and 0 bases from J; junction bases left unmatched: 2. Germline V lookup: CDR1 SGHTA, CDR2 FQGNSA. Here the CDR3 reads CASSRDRSTDTQYF. CDR3 coding DNA: TGTGCCAGCAGCAGGGACAGAAGCACAGATACGCAGTATTTT.

This clone was picked up a small number of times. This chain joins TRBV7-9 and TRBJ1-4, with unresolved D. V lost 4 bases, J lost 4 bases, and 16 bases lay in between. The CDR3 has 16 residues. Germline CDR1 SEHNR, CDR2 FQNEAQ (reference sequence). CDR3 in DNA: TGTGCCAGCAGCTCGGCTGGAGGGTTTATTAATGAAAAACTGTTTTTT. Its protein is CASSSAGGFINEKLFF.

This chain links TRBV2 with TRBJ2-3; 7 bases line up with TRBD2. V dropped 4 bases and J dropped 6; count of bases not matched to a gene: 4. Germline CDR1 is SNHLY and CDR2 is FYNNEI. The CDR3 sequence is 13 residues long. As DNA, the CDR3 is TGTGCCAGCAGTGCGGACGGGAGGGATACGCAGTATTTT. This encodes CASSADGRDTQYF.

The rearrangement joins TRBV9 to TRBJ1-1, with D maybe TRBD1 (6 bases). The V end lost 4 bases, the J end lost 4 bases, and 17 bases lay between the germline ends. The CDR3 spans 15 residues. CDR1 SGDLS and CDR2 YYNGEE come from the germline V gene. The CDR3 reads CASSPEGGLGTEAFF. The DNA of the CDR3 is TGTGCCAGCAGCCCAGAAGGGGGTTTGGGCACTGAAGCTTTCTTT.

This chain uses TRBV10-3 with TRBJ2-5; the match to TRBD1 covers 10 bases. The ends lost 0 bases at V and 5 bases at J; junction bases unmatched: 6. In germline, CDR1 is ENHRY, CDR2 SYGVKD. The CDR3 sequence is 16 residues long. The CDR3 loop reads CAISESGQGQGETQYF. In nucleotides, the CDR3 is TGTGCCATCAGTGAGTCGGGACAGGGGCAAGGGGAGACCCAGTACTTC.

The genes are TRBV6-5 and TRBJ1-2; D is perhaps TRBD1 (6 bases). The germline V gene encodes CDR1 MNHEY and CDR2 SVGAGI. The CDR3 spans 15 residues. V shed 7 bases and J shed 5 bases, with 20 bases lying between them. CDR3 coding DNA: TGTGCCAGCAACAGGGCGGGGGGCGCTGAGTATGGCTACACCTTC. Translating gives CASNRAGGAEYGYTF.

The chain is built from TRBV2 and TRBJ2-1; possible D gene TRBD1, 5 bases. Germline lookup yields CDR1 SNHLY and CDR2 FYNNEI. This CDR3 has 14 residues. The ends were cut back, 8 bases at V and 8 bases at J, with 19 bases in the middle. CDR3 sequence reads: CASQGAEASYEQFF. The CDR3 DNA sequence: TGTGCCAGCCAGGGCGCCGAGGCCTCCTATGAGCAGTTCTTC.

The chain carries TRBV7-9 and TRBJ1-4, with 10 positions matching TRBD1. This CDR3 is 17 amino acids long. CDR1 is SEHNR, CDR2 FQNEAQ, per germline (reference sequence). V lost 5 bases, J lost 4 bases, and 10 bases stayed unmatched. CDR3 in amino acids: CASSSGTGVKNNEKLFF. The CDR3 DNA sequence: TGTGCCAGCAGCAGCGGGACAGGGGTGAAAAATAATGAAAAACTGTTTTTT. Filled out from reference TRBV7-9 and TRBJ1-4, the complete variable domain reads DTGVSQNPRHKITKRGQNVTFRCDPISEHNRLYWYRQTLGQGPEFLTYFQNEAQLEKSRLLSDRFSAERPKGSFSTLEIQRTEQGDSAMYLCASSSGTGVKNNEKLFFGSGTQLSVL.

The chain links TRBV18 to TRBJ2-7; D is undetermined. CDR3 size: 14 residues. Germline-derived CDR1 and CDR2 are KGHSH and LQKENI. Trimming shortened V by 6 bases and J by 0 bases, and 12 bases separated the two germline ends. In nucleotides, the CDR3 is TGTGCCAGCTCGACGTCGAGGAGCTCCTACGAGCAGTACTTC. Its translation: CASSTSRSSYEQYF.

This chain uses TRBV2 with TRBJ1-2; TRBD1 agrees at 7 bases. J was trimmed by 7 bases and V by 9 bases; bases with no gene match: 11. This CDR3 spans 13 amino acids. Germline values: CDR1 SNHLY, CDR2 FYNNEI. The CDR3 loop reads CASGGTDRSGYTF. For the CDR3, the DNA is TGTGCCAGTGGAGGGACAGACAGATCTGGCTACACCTTC. Combining the CDR3 with reference TRBV2 and TRBJ1-2 gives the whole variable domain EPEVTQTPSHQVTQMGQEVILRCVPISNHLYFYWYRQILGQKVEFLVSFYNNEISEKSEIFDDQFSVERPDGSNFTLKIRSTKLEDSAMYFCASGGTDRSGYTFGSGTRLTVV.

The rearrangement links TRBV10-3 to TRBJ1-2; 8 nucleotides line up with TRBD1. Per germline, CDR1 ENHRY and CDR2 SYGVKD. The V segment lost 6 bases and the J segment 4 bases; nucleotides outside the gene matches: 4. This CDR3 comprises 13 residues. The CDR3 DNA follows: TGTGCCATCAGGACAGGGGACCTCTATGGCTACACCTTC. Translated, it gives CAIRTGDLYGYTF.

The V and J genes are TRBV7-3 and TRBJ1-1; no definite D call. This CDR3 is 14 amino acids long. The germline V and J ends were trimmed by 5 bases and 3 bases, with 13 bases remaining between them. Germline V gene data show CDR1 as SGHTA and CDR2 as FQGTGA. In DNA, the CDR3 is TGTGCCAGCAGCCTTAGTCAGCGGGACACTGAAGCTTTCTTT. It translates to CASSLSQRDTEAFF.

This sequence joins TRBV5-6 and TRBJ2-1; TRBD1 matches 8 bases. The CDR3 extends over 16 amino acids. Germline CDR1 SGHDT, CDR2 YYEEEE. Losses at the gene ends were 0 bases for V and 1 base for J; bases not matched to a gene: 3. The CDR3 nucleotides read TGTGCCAGCAGCTTGGCAGGGGGCGAATCCTACAATGAGCAGTTCTTC. Translated: CASSLAGGESYNEQFF.

The rearrangement links TRBV29-1 to TRBJ1-5; weak D call: TRBD1 (6 bases). CDR3 length: 13 residues. Germline V lookup: CDR1 SQVTM, CDR2 ANQGSEA. V was shortened by 4 bases and J by 7 bases, with 14 bases between the two germline ends. The CDR3 DNA follows: TGCAGCGTTGGGAACAGGGACGAACAGCCCCAGCATTTT. This encodes CSVGNRDEQPQHF.

This clone was picked up a small number of times. The CDR3 nucleotides are TGTGCCAGCAGCTCCGGGACTAGTAGTTGGGAGACCCAGTACTTC. Translation gives CASSSGTSSWETQYF. The chain is built from TRBV11-3 and TRBJ2-5; 8 nucleotides agree with TRBD2. The CDR3 contains 15 residues. V dropped 4 bases and J dropped 5; count of bases not matched to a gene: 9. Germline values: CDR1 SGHNT, CDR2 YENEEA.

This sequence joins TRBV5-4 and TRBJ1-1, with D possibly being TRBD1 (5 bases). The germline V gene encodes CDR1 SGHNT and CDR2 YYREEE (reference sequence). This CDR3 region has 15 residues. The V end lost 0 bases, the J end lost 0 bases, and 9 bases lay between the germline ends. The CDR3 sequence: CASSLGRQLNTEAFF. The CDR3 DNA reads TGTGCCAGCAGCTTGGGACGACAGTTGAACACTGAAGCTTTCTTT.

The rearrangement joins TRBV11-2 to TRBJ1-1, with unresolved D. CDR3 length equals 13 residues. Germline V CDR1 and CDR2: SGHAT, FQNNGV. V was trimmed by 3 bases and J by 1 base, leaving 6 bases between them. CDR3 nucleotide sequence: TGTGCCAGCAGCTTTCGACAGAACACTGAAGCTTTCTTT. It translates to CASSFRQNTEAFF.

The rearrangement links TRBV30 to TRBJ1-2, with D possibly being TRBD1 (6 bases). Germline V gives CDR1 GTSNPN, CDR2 SVGIG (reference sequence). This CDR3 is built from 15 residues. V was pared by 1 base and J by 7 bases, with 19 bases between. CDR3 sequence: CAWSAGQLLYTGYTF. CDR3 DNA sequence: TGTGCCTGGAGTGCCGGACAGCTACTATATACTGGCTACACCTTC.

This chain uses TRBV6-1 with TRBJ1-1; D may be TRBD1 (5 bases). Germline V lookup: CDR1 MNHNS, CDR2 SASEGT. Trimming took 6 bases from V and 2 from J, leaving 10 bases between them. The CDR3 is made up of 13 amino acids. The CDR3 bases are TGTGCCAGCAGGCCAGGGATAAACACTGAAGCTTTCTTT. This sequence encodes CASRPGINTEAFF.

The chain recombines TRBV5-4 with TRBJ1-2; D remains unclear. The V gene lost 3 bases and the J gene lost 2 bases, with 8 bases spanning the gap. The CDR3 covers 13 residues. The germline CDR1 and CDR2 sequences are SGHNT and YYREEE (reference sequence). CDR3 loop: CASSSDKNYGYTF. Here the CDR3 DNA reads TGTGCCAGCAGCTCAGACAAGAACTATGGCTACACCTTC.

The chain uses TRBV9 and TRBJ1-5; D uncertain. Germline values: CDR1 SGDLS, CDR2 YYNGEE. The CDR3 totals 13 residues. V was clipped by 3 bases and J by 5 bases, with 9 bases between them. The CDR3 here is CASSGVGDQPQHF. CDR3 bases: TGTGCCAGCAGCGGGGTGGGAGATCAGCCCCAGCATTTT.

The chain uses TRBV5-6 and TRBJ2-3; the match to TRBD2 covers 10 bases. This CDR3 contains 15 residues. Trimming at V came to 0 bases and at J to 6 bases, leaving 4 bases not matched to a gene. Per germline, CDR1 SGHDT and CDR2 YYEEEE. The CDR3 region is CASSLELAGTDTQYF. CDR3 DNA: TGTGCCAGCAGCTTGGAACTAGCGGGGACCGATACGCAGTATTTT.

The chain combines TRBV5-5 with TRBJ2-7, with a tentative D call TRBD2 (5 bases). V lost 2 bases to trimming and J lost 0 bases, with 9 bases between them. The CDR3 is 14 amino acids. The germline CDR1 and CDR2 sequences are SGHKS and YYEKEE (reference sequence). In DNA form, the CDR3 reads TGTGCCAGCAGCTTACCCGGGAACTCCTACGAGCAGTACTTC. Translated: CASSLPGNSYEQYF.

The chain couples TRBV5-8 to TRBJ1-2; a possible D gene is TRBD1 (5 bases). The germline gives CDR1 SGHTS, CDR2 YDEGEE. This CDR3 is 14 amino acids long. V dropped 0 bases and J dropped 11 bases, with 17 bases sitting between them. CDR3 nucleotides: TGTGCCAGCAGCTTGGCCGTCGGCACAGGATTGTACACCTTC. Encoded protein: CASSLAVGTGLYTF.

The CDR3 loop is CASSPLGSDTEAFF. The CDR3 DNA reads as TGCGCCAGCAGCCCCCTCGGTAGCGACACTGAAGCTTTCTTT. J is TRBJ1-1 and V is TRBV5-1; D is undetermined. The germline V and J ends were trimmed by 4 bases and 3 bases, with 13 bases remaining between them. The CDR3 is 14 residues long. Germline-derived CDR1 and CDR2 are SGHRS and YFSETQ.

The chain employs TRBV18 and TRBJ1-1, with D perhaps TRBD1 (5 bases). V was cut by 6 bases and J by 1 base, with 12 bases left in between. Germline CDR1 KGHSH, CDR2 LQKENI. This CDR3 comprises 14 residues. The CDR3 sequence: CASSFEDTNTEAFF. The CDR3 DNA reads as TGTGCCAGCTCCTTCGAGGACACGAACACTGAAGCTTTCTTT.

J is TRBJ1-6 and V is TRBV25-1; D is possibly TRBD1 (5 bases). The CDR3 totals 13 residues. CDR1 is MGHDK, CDR2 SYGVNS, per germline. V was trimmed by 5 bases and J by 5 bases, leaving 7 bases between them. CDR3: CASSRQNNSPLHF. DNA for the CDR3: TGTGCCAGCAGTCGACAGAATAATTCACCCCTCCACTTT.

The chain has TRBV7-9 and TRBJ2-6; TRBD1 matches at 8 bases. The CDR3 covers 17 residues. Germline V gives CDR1 SEHNR, CDR2 FQNEAQ (reference sequence). V lost 10 bases, J lost 2 bases, and 13 bases stayed unmatched. The CDR3 bases are TGTGCCAACGGACAGGGCCCAATGCTTACTGGGGCCAACGTCCTGACTTTC. This gives the protein CANGQGPMLTGANVLTF.